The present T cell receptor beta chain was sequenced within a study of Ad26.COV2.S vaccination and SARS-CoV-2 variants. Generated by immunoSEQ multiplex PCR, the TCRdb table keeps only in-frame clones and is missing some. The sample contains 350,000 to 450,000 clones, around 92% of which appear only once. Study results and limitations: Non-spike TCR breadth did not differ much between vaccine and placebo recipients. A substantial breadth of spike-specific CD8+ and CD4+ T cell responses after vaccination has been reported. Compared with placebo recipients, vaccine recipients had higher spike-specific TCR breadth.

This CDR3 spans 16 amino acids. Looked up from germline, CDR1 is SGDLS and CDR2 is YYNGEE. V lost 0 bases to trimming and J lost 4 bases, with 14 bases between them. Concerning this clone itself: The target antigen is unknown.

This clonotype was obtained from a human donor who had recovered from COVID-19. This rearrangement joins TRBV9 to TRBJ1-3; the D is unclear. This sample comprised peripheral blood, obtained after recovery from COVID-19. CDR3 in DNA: TGTGCCAGCAGCGTAGATAGGAACCGTGGGGGAAACACCATATATTTT. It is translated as CASSVDRNRGGNTIYF.